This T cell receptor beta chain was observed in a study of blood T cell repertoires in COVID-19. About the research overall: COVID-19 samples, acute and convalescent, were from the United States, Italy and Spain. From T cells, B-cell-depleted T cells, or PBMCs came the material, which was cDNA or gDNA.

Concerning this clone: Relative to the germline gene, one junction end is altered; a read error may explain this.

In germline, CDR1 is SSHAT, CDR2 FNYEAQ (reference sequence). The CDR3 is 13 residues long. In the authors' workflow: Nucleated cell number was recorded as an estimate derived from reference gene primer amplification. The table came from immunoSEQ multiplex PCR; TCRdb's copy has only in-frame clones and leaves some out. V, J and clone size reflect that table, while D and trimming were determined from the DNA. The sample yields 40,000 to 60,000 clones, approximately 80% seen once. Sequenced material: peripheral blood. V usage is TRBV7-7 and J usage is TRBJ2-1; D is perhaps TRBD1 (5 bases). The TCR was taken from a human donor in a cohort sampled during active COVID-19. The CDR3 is CASSLERGNEQFF. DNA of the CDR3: TGTGCTAGCAGCTTGGAAAGGGGCAATGAGCAGTTCTTC.